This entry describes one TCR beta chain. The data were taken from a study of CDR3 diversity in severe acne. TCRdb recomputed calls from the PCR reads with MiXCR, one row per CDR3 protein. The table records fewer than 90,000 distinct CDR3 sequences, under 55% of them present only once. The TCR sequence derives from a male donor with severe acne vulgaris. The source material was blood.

The CDR3 DNA follows: TGTGCCAGCAGCGGGGCTAGCGGCGGGCAGACCCAGTACTTC. Translated: CASSGASGGQTQYF. J is TRBJ2-5 and V is TRBV11-2; the match to TRBD2 covers 7 bases. CDR1 is SGHAT and CDR2 is FQNNGV in the germline V gene. This CDR3 spans 14 amino acids. Trimming cost V 5 bases and J 6 bases; bases outside gene matches: 9.